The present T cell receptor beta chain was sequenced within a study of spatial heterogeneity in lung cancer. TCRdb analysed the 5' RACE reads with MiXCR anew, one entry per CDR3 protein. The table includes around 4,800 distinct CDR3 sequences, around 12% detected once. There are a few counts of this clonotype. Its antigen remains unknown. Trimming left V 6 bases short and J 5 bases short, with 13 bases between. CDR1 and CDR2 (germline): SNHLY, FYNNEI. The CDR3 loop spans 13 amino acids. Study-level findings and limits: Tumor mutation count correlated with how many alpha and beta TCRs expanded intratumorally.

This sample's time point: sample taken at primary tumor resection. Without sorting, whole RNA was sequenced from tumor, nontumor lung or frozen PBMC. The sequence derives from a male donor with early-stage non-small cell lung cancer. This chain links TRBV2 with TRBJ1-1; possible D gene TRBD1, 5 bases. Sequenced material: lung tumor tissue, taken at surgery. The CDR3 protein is CASRPGGETEAFF. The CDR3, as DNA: TGTGCCAGCAGGCCAGGAGGGGAAACTGAAGCTTTCTTT.